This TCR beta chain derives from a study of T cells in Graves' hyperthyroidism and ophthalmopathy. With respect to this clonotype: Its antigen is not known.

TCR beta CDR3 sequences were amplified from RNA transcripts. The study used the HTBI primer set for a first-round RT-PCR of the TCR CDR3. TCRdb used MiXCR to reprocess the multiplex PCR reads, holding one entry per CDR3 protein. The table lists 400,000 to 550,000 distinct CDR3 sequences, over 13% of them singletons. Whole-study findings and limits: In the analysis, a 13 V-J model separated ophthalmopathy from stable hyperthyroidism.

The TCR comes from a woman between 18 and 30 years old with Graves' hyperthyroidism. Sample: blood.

The CDR3 region is CSALGQGAGEQYF. CDR3 coding DNA: TGCAGTGCTCTGGGACAGGGGGCGGGTGAGCAGTACTTC. This rearrangement joins TRBV20-1 to TRBJ2-7; 12 bases map to TRBD1. Per germline, CDR1 DFQATT and CDR2 SNEGSKA (reference sequence). Losses at the gene ends were 5 bases for V and 7 bases for J; bases not matched to a gene: 6. The CDR3 is 13 amino acids.